Each of the 8 T cell receptor beta chains below was sequenced from the same sample in a study of human T cells and chemical hapten exposure. Documented time point: pre-sensitization, week 0. Documented treatment: therapeutic diphenylcyclopropenone sensitization with weekly scalp DPC. In TCRdb, the RACE reads were re-called with MiXCR into one record per CDR3 protein. Seen here are about 68,000 distinct CDR3 sequences, 11% observed once, and the top ten hold about 5%. The sequencing used whole blood, collected in connection with sensitization to the hapten diphenylcyclopropenone (DPC). The origin of the receptors is a woman between 45 and 60 years old with alopecia areata. Some clones in this sample may be carry-over from other donors' samples.

A few counts support this clonotype. The rearrangement joins TRBV12-3 or TRBV12-4 to TRBJ2-7; 12 nucleotides agree with TRBD2. V lost 6 bases, J lost 6 bases, and 9 bases stayed unmatched. The CDR3 runs to 15 residues. The CDR3 here is CASSLTSGRRSEQYF. The DNA of the CDR3 is TGTGCCAGCAGCCTTACTAGCGGGAGGCGGAGCGAGCAGTACTTC.

In this sample, this clonotype turned up a few times. V usage is TRBV5-5 and J usage is TRBJ1-1, with D possibly being TRBD1 (6 bases). Per germline, CDR1 SGHKS and CDR2 YYEKEE (reference sequence). V lost 6 bases and J 4 bases, leaving 19 bases between the germline ends. The CDR3 totals 15 residues. In DNA form, the CDR3 reads TGTGCCAGCACCTGGATAGGGGGAGGTTTCACTGAAGCTTTCTTT. This codes for CASTWIGGGFTEAFF.

The DNA of the CDR3 is TGCGCCAGCAGCTTGGGACTGCCTAGGAATGAGCAGTTCTTC. Protein: CASSLGLPRNEQFF. The rearrangement links TRBV5-1 to TRBJ2-1; D unresolved. Germline V gives CDR1 SGHRS, CDR2 YFSETQ. Deletions cut 0 bases from V and 7 bases from J, with 11 bases between. This CDR3 is 14 amino acids long.

This clonotype has more than one count but fewer than ten. The rearrangement links TRBV30 to TRBJ2-7; TRBD2 matches at 12 bases. The ends lost 5 bases at V and 3 bases at J; junction bases unmatched: 2. CDR3 length: 13 residues. The V gene's germline CDR1 is GTSNPN and CDR2 SVGIG (reference sequence). The CDR3 nucleotides read TGTGCCTGGGGACTAGCGGGATTCTACGAGCAGTACTTC. Translating gives CAWGLAGFYEQYF.

This clonotype was recorded many times. J is TRBJ1-3 and V is TRBV18; D gene uncertain. Deletions cut 6 bases from V and 6 bases from J, with 12 bases between. Germline loops: CDR1 KGHSH, CDR2 LQKENI. This CDR3 has 13 amino acids. The CDR3 spells CASSLRQLNTIYF. Written as DNA, the CDR3 is TGTGCCAGCTCTCTACGGCAGCTAAACACCATATATTTT.

This clonotype occurred a few times. The chain joins TRBV29-1 to TRBJ2-5; 9 nucleotides agree with TRBD1. This CDR3 has 13 amino acids. Trimming at V came to 6 bases and at J to 4 bases, leaving 6 bases not matched to a gene. Germline CDR1 and CDR2: SQVTM and ANQGSEA. The CDR3 nucleotides read TGCAGCGTGCCGGGACAGGGAGGAGAGACCCAGTACTTC. Encoded protein: CSVPGQGGETQYF.

This clonotype occurred a few times. The J gene is TRBJ2-3, the V gene TRBV19; 10 positions match TRBD1. Germline-derived CDR1 and CDR2 are LNHDA and SQIVND (reference sequence). The CDR3 length is 16 residues. Trimming cost V 8 bases and J 3 bases; bases outside gene matches: 11. CDR3 region: CASRTPRTGGTDTQYF. For the CDR3, the DNA is TGTGCCAGTCGGACACCGAGGACAGGGGGGACAGATACGCAGTATTTT. The complete variable domain, with remaining parts taken from reference TRBV19 and TRBJ2-3, reads DGGITQSPKYLFRKEGQNVTLSCEQNLNHDAMYWYRQDPGQGLRLIYYSQIVNDFQKGDIAEGYSVSREKKESFPLTVTSAQKNPTAFYLCASRTPRTGGTDTQYFGPGTRLTVL.

This clonotype has a handful of counts. At one end, the junction sequence differs from germline, possibly due to a read error. CDR3 region: CASSFTAGAQETQYF. The CDR3 coding sequence is TGTGCTAGCAGCTTTACAGCGGGGGCCCAAGAGACCCAGTACTTC. The V gene is TRBV7-7, the J gene TRBJ2-5; 8 bases align to TRBD2. CDR1 and CDR2 (germline): SSHAT, FNYEAQ (reference sequence). The CDR3 runs to 15 residues.